This TCR beta chain was captured by sequencing in a study of T cells in Graves' hyperthyroidism and ophthalmopathy. The study's findings and limits: The model predicted ophthalmopathy a median around 6.5 months before onset.

What was amplified from RNA transcripts were TCR beta CDR3 regions. TCR CDR3 underwent first-round RT-PCR with the HTBI primer set. TCRdb recomputed calls from the multiplex PCR reads with MiXCR, one row per CDR3 protein. This table holds 540,000 or so distinct CDR3 sequences, around 14% found once. As for this clonotype: Its antigen is still unknown.

V lost 2 bases and J 1 base, leaving 8 bases between the germline ends. Germline assignment: CDR1 WNHNN and CDR2 SYGVQD (reference sequence). The CDR3 covers 14 residues. Patients were excluded because of uncontrolled infection, other autoimmune disease, pregnancy or lactation. An approximately 10 ml volume of fresh peripheral blood provided the PBMCs. The rearrangement joins TRBV10-1 to TRBJ1-1; D may be TRBD1 (6 bases). This receptor was obtained from a woman aged 30 to 39 with Graves' hyperthyroidism. The sample consisted of blood. The CDR3 DNA sequence: TGCGCCAGCAGTGAGACAGGGCCGAACACTGAAGCTTTCTTT. Translated, it gives CASSETGPNTEAFF.